The clone carrying this TCR beta chain was seen a few times. The sample comes from a study of T cells in tumors after PD-1 blockade. Across the study: Excluded were patients with checkpoint blockade, immunosuppressants, or radiotherapy or other anti-cancer therapy within 4 weeks. On average, peripheral blood gave some 120,000 TCR templates and some 37,000 unique clonotypes.

The CDR3 spans 16 residues. The germline V gene has CDR1 KGHDR and CDR2 SFDVKD. With V trimmed by 4 bases and J by 5 bases, 8 bases remained unmatched. The table came from immunoSEQ multiplex PCR; TCRdb's copy has only in-frame clones and leaves some out. The data contain roughly 48,000 clones, approximately 81% of them seen just once; the ten biggest clones take up 4% to 5%. The genes are TRBV24-1 and TRBJ2-3; 10 bases are shared with TRBD1. Specimen: PBMCs, collected before anti-PD-1 treatment. This clonotype originated in a human donor with basal cell carcinoma. CDR3 nucleotide sequence: TGTGCCACCAGTGACCCTCGGGACAGGGGTGGAGATACGCAGTATTTT. This gives the protein CATSDPRDRGGDTQYF.